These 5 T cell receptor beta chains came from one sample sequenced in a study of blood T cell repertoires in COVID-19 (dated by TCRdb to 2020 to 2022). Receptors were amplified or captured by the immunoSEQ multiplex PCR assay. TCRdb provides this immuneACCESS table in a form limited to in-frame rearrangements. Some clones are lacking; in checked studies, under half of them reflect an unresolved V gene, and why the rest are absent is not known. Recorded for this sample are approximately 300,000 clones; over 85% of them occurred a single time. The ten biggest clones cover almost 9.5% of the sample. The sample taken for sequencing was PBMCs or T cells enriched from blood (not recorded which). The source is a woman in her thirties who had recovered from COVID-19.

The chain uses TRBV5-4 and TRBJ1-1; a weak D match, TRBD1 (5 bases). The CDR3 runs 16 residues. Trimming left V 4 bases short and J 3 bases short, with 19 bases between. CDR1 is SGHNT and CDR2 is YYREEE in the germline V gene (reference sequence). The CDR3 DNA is TGTGCCAGCAGCCTTGGGGTCTGGGGCAGGGACACTGAAGCTTTCTTT. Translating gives CASSLGVWGRDTEAFF.

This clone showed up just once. This chain's CDR3 is CASSFVPNTGELFF. The CDR3, as DNA: TGTGCCAGCAGTTTCGTCCCGAACACCGGGGAGCTGTTTTTT. V gene TRBV28 combines with J gene TRBJ2-2; D unclear. Trimming cost V 3 bases and J 0 bases, with 5 bases left between them. This CDR3 has 14 residues. Germline V gene sequence: CDR1 MDHEN, CDR2 SYDVKM.

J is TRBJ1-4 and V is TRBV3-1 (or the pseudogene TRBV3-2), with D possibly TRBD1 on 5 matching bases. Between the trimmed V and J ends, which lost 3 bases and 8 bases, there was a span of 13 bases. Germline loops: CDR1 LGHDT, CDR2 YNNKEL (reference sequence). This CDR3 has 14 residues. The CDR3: CASSQGGGLEKLFF. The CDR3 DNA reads TGTGCCAGCAGCCAGGGGGGGGGACTCGAAAAACTGTTTTTT.

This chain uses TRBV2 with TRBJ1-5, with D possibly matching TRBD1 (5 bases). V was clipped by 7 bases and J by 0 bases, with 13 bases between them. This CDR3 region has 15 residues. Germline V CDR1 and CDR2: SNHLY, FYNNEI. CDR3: CASTDSSYSNQPQHF. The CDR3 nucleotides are TGTGCCAGCACAGACAGCAGTTATAGCAATCAGCCCCAGCATTTT. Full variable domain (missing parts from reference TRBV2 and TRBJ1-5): EPEVTQTPSHQVTQMGQEVILRCVPISNHLYFYWYRQILGQKVEFLVSFYNNEISEKSEIFDDQFSVERPDGSNFTLKIRSTKLEDSAMYFCASTDSSYSNQPQHFGDGTRLSIL.

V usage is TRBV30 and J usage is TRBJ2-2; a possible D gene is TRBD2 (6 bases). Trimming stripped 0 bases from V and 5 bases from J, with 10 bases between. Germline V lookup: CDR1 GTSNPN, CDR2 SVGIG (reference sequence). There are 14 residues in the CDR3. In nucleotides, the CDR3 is TGTGCCTGGAGTGTACGGAGGGGTACCGGGGAGCTGTTTTTT. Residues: CAWSVRRGTGELFF.